Sequencing of this TCR beta chain was carried out in a study of T cell responses to AZD1222 COVID-19 vaccine. Study details: Doses given second, at about 4 or about 12 weeks, were pooled.

Only in-frame clones appear in the TCRdb table, and some are missing; sequencing was by immunoSEQ multiplex PCR. The repertoire holds 110,000 to 150,000 clones, with 75% to 90% as singletons. Study-wide findings and caveats: The donor cohort was predominantly white British with a female majority, and clonal diversity may have been underestimated.

In the case of this clone: Its antigen is as yet unknown.

V was clipped by 1 base and J by 5 bases, with 9 bases between them. The CDR3 has 13 residues. The germline gives CDR1 GTSNPN, CDR2 SVGIG (reference sequence). The receptor comes from an adult in good health. Sequences were derived from peripheral blood, sampled on day 0 of AZD1222 vaccination. The chain is built from TRBV30 and TRBJ2-1; D remains unclear. CDR3 in amino acids: CAWSDLRDNEQFF. The CDR3 nucleotides read TGTGCCTGGAGTGATCTCCGGGACAATGAGCAGTTCTTC.